The T cell receptor (beta chain) under discussion was sequenced for a study of lymphopenia after photon versus proton radiotherapy. Sequencing used immunoSEQ multiplex PCR; TCRdb keeps in-frame clones, though not all of them. The data contain 65,000 to 85,000 clones, under 95% of them singletons. V gave up 5 bases and J gave up 3 bases; unmatched junction bases: 3. The CDR3 contains 14 residues. Germline values: CDR1 SEHNR, CDR2 FQNEAQ (reference sequence). The sample here was peripheral blood, taken from a patient treated with photon-based radiotherapy. This TCR was recovered from a woman between 35 and 50 years old with cholangiocarcinoma. The rearrangement uses TRBV7-9 and TRBJ2-5; 10 nucleotides agree with TRBD2. The CDR3 DNA is TGTGCCAGCAGCACAGGACTAGCGGAAGAGACCCAGTACTTC. This codes for CASSTGLAEETQYF.